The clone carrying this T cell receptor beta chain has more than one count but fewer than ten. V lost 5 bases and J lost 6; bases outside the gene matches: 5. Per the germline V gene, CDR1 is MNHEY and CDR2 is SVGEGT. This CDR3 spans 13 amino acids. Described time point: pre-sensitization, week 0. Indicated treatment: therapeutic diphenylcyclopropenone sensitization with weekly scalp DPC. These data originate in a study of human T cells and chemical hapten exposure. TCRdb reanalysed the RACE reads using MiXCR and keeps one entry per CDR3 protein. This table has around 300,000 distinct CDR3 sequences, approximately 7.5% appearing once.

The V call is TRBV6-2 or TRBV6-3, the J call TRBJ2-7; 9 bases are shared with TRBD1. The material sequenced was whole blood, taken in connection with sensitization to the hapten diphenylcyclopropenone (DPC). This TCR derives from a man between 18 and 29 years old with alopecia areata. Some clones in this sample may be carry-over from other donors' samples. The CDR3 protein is CASSRDREGEQYV. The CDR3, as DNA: TGTGCCAGCAGTCGGGACAGGGAGGGCGAGCAGTACGTC.